This TCR beta chain was recovered during a study of blood T cell repertoires in COVID-19. Original data processing: Researchers report that nucleated cell counts were estimated from reference gene primer amplification. Here immunoSEQ multiplex PCR was the method, and the copy in TCRdb shows in-frame clones only, minus some. Clone size and the V and J calls come from that table; the DNA yielded D and trimming. Here the sample spans approximately 70,000 clones, about 93% being singletons. The trim removed 10 bases at V and 7 bases at J, leaving 12 bases unmatched. Germline V gene sequence: CDR1 LNHDA, CDR2 SQIVND (reference sequence). This CDR3 spans 13 amino acids.

V gene TRBV19 combines with J gene TRBJ1-1; 7 nucleotides match TRBD1. The source of this sequence is a human donor in a cohort sampled during active COVID-19. The source material was peripheral blood. CDR3 loop: CATSVSRDSEAFF. The CDR3 DNA is TGTGCCACCTCTGTCTCCCGGGACAGTGAAGCTTTCTTT.